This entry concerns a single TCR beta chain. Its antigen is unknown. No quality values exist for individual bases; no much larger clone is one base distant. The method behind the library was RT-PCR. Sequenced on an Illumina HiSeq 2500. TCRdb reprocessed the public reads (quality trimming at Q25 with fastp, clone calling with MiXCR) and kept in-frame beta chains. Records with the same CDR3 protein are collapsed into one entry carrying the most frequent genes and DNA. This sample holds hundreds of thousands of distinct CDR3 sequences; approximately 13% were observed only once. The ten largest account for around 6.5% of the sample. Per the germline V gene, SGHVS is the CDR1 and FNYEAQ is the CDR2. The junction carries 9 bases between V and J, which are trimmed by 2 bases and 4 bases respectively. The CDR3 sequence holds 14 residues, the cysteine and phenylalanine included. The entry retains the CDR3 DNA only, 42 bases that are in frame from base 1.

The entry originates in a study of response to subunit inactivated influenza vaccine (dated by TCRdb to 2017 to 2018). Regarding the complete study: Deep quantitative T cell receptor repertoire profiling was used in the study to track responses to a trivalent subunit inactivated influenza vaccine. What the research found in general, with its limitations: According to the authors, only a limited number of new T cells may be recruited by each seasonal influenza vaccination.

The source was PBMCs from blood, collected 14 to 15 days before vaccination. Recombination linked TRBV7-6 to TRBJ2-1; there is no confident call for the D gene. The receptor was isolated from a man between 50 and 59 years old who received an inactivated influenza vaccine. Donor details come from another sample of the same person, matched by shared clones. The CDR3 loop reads CASSLNIGYNEQFF. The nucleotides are TGTGCCAGCAGCTTAAATATTGGATACAATGAGCAGTTCTTC.